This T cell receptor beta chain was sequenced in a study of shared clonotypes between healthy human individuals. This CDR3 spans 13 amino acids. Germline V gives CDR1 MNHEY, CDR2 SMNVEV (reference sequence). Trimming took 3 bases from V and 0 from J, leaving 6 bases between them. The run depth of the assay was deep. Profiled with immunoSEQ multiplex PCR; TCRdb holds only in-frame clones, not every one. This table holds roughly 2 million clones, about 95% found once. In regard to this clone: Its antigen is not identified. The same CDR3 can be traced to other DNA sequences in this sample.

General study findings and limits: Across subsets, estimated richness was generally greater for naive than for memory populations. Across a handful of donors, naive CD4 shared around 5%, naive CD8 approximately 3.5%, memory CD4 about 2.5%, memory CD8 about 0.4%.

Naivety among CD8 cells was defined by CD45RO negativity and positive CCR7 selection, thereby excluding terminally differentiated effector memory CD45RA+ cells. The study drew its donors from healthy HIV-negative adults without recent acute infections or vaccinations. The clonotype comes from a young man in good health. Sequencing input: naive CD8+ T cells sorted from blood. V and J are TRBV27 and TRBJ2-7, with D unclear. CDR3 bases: TGTGCCAGCAGTTTCCAAGGCTCCTACGAGCAGTACTTC. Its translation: CASSFQGSYEQYF.